This T cell receptor beta chain was sequenced for a study of shared clonotypes between healthy human individuals. The wider study: Samples came from a couple of female and a few male donors aged 18 to 49.

Generated by immunoSEQ multiplex PCR, the TCRdb table keeps only in-frame clones and is missing some. Among around 690,000 clones listed, roughly 87% were seen once. General observations from the study: The expectation was that sequencing depth would affect clonotype sharing among donors. Generation probabilities were higher for clonotypes shared across all four sorted-subset donors than for unshared ones.

The CDR3 is 16 amino acids. With 0 bases clipped from V and 5 bases from J, the junction kept 9 bases outside the gene matches. CDR1 is WNHNN, CDR2 SYGVQD, per germline (reference sequence). Comment on this clone: As yet, its antigen is unknown.

The sequence came from a man aged 18 to 29 in good health. Some clones in this sample may be carry-over from other donors' samples. The sequencing input was memory CD8+ T cells from PBMCs. Subset indicated: CD45RO+ cells pooled with CCR7-negative TemRA cells. V and J are TRBV10-1 and TRBJ2-7, with 8 bases fitting TRBD1. The CDR3 region has the DNA TGCGCCAGCAGTGAGTCAATCCCCGGACAGGGAGACGAGCAGTACTTC. It codes for CASSESIPGQGDEQYF.